This T cell receptor (beta chain) was recorded in a study of cytomegalovirus exposure and HLA in healthy donors. Trimming took off 6 bases at V and 0 bases at J, with 11 bases between the two ends. CDR1 is SNHLY and CDR2 is FYNNEI in the germline V gene. The CDR3 is 15 residues long. This PCR relied on a set of 60 Vbeta primers and 13 Jbeta primers. Assay used: immunoSEQ multiplex PCR; TCRdb lists only in-frame clones, some missing. The profile covers roughly 100,000 clones, with approximately 72% appearing a single time and approximately 2.2% taken by the ten largest. The clonotype comes from a man aged 25-45 years in good health and CMV-seronegative. The rearrangement uses TRBV2 and TRBJ2-2; possibly TRBD1 for D (6 bases). Sequencing input: PBMCs. The CDR3 DNA follows: TGTGCCAGCAGGGGGGCCGCGGCGAACACCGGGGAGCTGTTTTTT. Protein: CASRGAAANTGELFF.